The sequence of this T cell receptor (beta chain) was determined in a study of shared clonotypes between healthy human individuals. CD45RO-negative, CCR7-positively selected cells formed the naive CD8 fraction, excluding terminally differentiated effector memory CD45RA+ cells. The protocol was immunoSEQ multiplex PCR, while the TCRdb copy is restricted to in-frame clones and leaves out a portion. The sample lists about 2.2 million clones, just over 90% occurring once. Germline V lookup: CDR1 MNHEY, CDR2 SMNVEV (reference sequence). Trimming removed 8 bases from V and 8 bases from J, with 19 bases in between. The CDR3 has 14 residues.

The chain carries TRBV27 and TRBJ2-1; D uncertain. The sequencing sample was made of naive CD8+ T cells from PBMCs. The TCR comes from a man between 18 and 29 years old in good health. Some clones in this sample may be carry-over from other donors' samples. CDR3 protein: CASPIDGWSDEQFF. The CDR3 DNA reads TGTGCCAGCCCTATTGACGGGTGGTCGGATGAGCAGTTCTTC.